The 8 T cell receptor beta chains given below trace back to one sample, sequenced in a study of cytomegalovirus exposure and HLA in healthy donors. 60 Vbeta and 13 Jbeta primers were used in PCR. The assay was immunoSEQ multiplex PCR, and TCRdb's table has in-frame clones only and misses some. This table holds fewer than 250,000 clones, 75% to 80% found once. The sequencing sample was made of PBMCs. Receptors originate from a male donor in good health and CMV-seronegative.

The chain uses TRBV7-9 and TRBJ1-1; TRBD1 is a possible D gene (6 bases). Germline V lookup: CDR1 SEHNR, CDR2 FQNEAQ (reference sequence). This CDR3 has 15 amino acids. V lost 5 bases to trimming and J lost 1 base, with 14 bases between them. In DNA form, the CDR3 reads TGTGCCAGCAGCCGCAGGGGAGGGCAGAACACTGAAGCTTTCTTT. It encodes CASSRRGGQNTEAFF.

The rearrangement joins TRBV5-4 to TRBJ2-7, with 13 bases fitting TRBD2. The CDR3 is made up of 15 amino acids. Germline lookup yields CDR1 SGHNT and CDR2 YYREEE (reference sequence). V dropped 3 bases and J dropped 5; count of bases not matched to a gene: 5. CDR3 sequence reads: CASSWTSGSGDEQYF. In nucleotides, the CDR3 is TGTGCCAGCAGCTGGACTAGCGGGAGCGGCGACGAGCAGTACTTC. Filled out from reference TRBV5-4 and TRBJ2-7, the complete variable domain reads ETGVTQSPTHLIKTRGQQVTLRCSSQSGHNTVSWYQQALGQGPQFIFQYYREEENGRGNFPPRFSGLQFPNYSSELNVNALELDDSALYLCASSWTSGSGDEQYFGPGTRLTVT.

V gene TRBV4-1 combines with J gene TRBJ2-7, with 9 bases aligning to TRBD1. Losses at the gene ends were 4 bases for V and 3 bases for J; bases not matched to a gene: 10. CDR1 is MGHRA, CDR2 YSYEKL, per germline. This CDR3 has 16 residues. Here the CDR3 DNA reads TGCGCCAGCAGCCCCGGGACAGGGAGAATCTTCTACGAGCAGTACTTC. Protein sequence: CASSPGTGRIFYEQYF.

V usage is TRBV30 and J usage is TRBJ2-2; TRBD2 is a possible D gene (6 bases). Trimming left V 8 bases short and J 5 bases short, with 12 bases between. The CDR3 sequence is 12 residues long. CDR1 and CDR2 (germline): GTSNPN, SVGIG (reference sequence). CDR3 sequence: CATHGGTGELFF. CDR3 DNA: TGTGCCACGCATGGGGGGACCGGGGAGCTGTTTTTT.

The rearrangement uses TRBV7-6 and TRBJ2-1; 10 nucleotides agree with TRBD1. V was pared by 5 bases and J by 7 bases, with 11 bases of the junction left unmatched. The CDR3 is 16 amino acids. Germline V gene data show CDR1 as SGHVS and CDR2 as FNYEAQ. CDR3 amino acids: CASSPGTGVPGNEQFF. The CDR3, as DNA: TGTGCCAGCAGCCCCGGGACAGGGGTCCCCGGGAATGAGCAGTTCTTC.

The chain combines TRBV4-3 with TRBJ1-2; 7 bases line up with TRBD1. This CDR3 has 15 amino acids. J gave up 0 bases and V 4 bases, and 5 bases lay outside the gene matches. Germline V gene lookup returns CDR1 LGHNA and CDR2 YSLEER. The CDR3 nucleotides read TGCGCCAGCAGCCCGGGACAGCCCACTAACTATGGCTACACCTTC. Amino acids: CASSPGQPTNYGYTF.

The CDR3, as DNA: TGCAGCGGCCAAGGACGGGAGAACACTGAAGCTTTCTTT. Its translation: CSGQGRENTEAFF. The chain uses TRBV29-1 and TRBJ1-1; no definite D call. This CDR3 is built from 13 residues. The germline V and J ends were trimmed by 7 bases and 1 base, with 13 bases remaining between them. Germline loops: CDR1 SQVTM, CDR2 ANQGSEA.

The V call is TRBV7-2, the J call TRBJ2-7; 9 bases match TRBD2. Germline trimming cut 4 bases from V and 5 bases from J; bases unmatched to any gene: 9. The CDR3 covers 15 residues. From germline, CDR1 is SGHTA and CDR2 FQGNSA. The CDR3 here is CASSSAGGRAHEQYF. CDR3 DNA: TGTGCCAGCAGCTCAGCTGGCGGGAGGGCCCACGAGCAGTACTTC.